This T cell receptor (beta chain) is drawn from a study of blood T cell repertoires in COVID-19. Study as a whole: Sample material is recorded as cDNA or gDNA derived from T cells, B-cell-depleted T cells, or PBMCs.

This CDR3 has 16 residues. V lost 1 base to trimming and J lost 2 bases; unmatched junction nucleotides: 7. The V gene's germline CDR1 is SGHAT and CDR2 FQNNGV. Those enrolled, adults aged 18 to 89 years, came from about two dozen US areas. In Cohort 3, a recovered donor had either two negative PCRs, clearance, or symptom resolution. The repertoire was sequenced with immunoSEQ multiplex PCR; TCRdb's copy has only in-frame clones and lacks some. The data hold 390,000 or so clones, with more than 75% observed a single time. The sample was PBMCs or T cells enriched from blood (not recorded which). The sequence came from a woman in her forties or fifties who had recovered from COVID-19. This chain uses TRBV11-2 with TRBJ1-2; TRBD1 matches at 7 bases. The CDR3 is CASSLGGGVFNYGYTF. In DNA form, the CDR3 reads TGTGCCAGCAGCTTAGGAGGGGGCGTTTTCAACTATGGCTACACCTTC.